The clone carrying this TCR beta chain was observed at least ten times. The target antigen is unknown. TCR beta CDR3 sequences were amplified from RNA transcripts. HTBI primers drove first-round RT-PCR of the TCR CDR3. TCRdb called the multiplex PCR reads again in MiXCR, with one record for every CDR3 protein. This sample has 500,000 to 650,000 distinct CDR3 sequences; 15% to 20% occur once, and the top ten carry about half. The sample belongs to a study of T cells in Graves' hyperthyroidism and ophthalmopathy. Study-level background: Peripheral blood was acquired at first diagnosis, ahead of any therapy whatsoever. Study conclusions and caveats: A 13 V-J signature model discriminated ophthalmopathy versus stable hyperthyroidism. Most clonotypes that expanded in the thyroid above 0.001 also showed up in blood.

The source is a middle-aged man with Graves' ophthalmopathy. Sequencing input: blood.

CDR3 in DNA: TGTGCCAGCAGCTTAGCAGATGAAGCTTTCTTT. It is translated as CASSLADEAFF. This rearrangement joins TRBV7-2 to TRBJ1-1; no definite D call. The CDR3 contains 11 residues. Germline V gene sequence: CDR1 SGHTA, CDR2 FQGNSA. Trimming pared 0 bases from V and 7 bases from J, leaving 3 bases between.